The present T cell receptor beta chain was sequenced within a study of neoadjuvant anti-PD-1 for oral cavity cancer. Study details: Nivolumab at 3 mg/kg was mostly given biweekly, three to four doses, pre-surgery.

Overall study findings and caveats: With a few patients per group, TCR findings need larger cohorts.

TCRdb keeps only in-frame clones here, not all; method: immunoSEQ multiplex PCR. Seen here are approximately 23,000 clones, 40% to 45% observed once, and the top ten hold 40%. Comments on this clone: Antigen: not known.

The trim removed 1 base at V and 4 bases at J, leaving 10 bases unmatched. Germline loops: CDR1 SGDLS, CDR2 YYNGEE. The CDR3 spans 17 residues. This sample's time point: after neoadjuvant nivolumab, at surgical resection. The material sequenced was tumor tissue, taken after nivolumab (anti-PD-1) treatment. The clonotype comes from a person aged 40 to 85 with oral cavity squamous cell carcinoma. The chain is built from TRBV9 and TRBJ2-3, with TRBD2 matching over 9 bases. CDR3 loop: CASSVQKGLAASDTQYF. CDR3 bases: TGTGCCAGCAGCGTACAAAAGGGACTAGCTGCTTCAGATACGCAGTATTTT.